This is a list of T cell receptor beta chains from one sample in a study of Ad26.COV2.S vaccination and SARS-CoV-2 variants. Generated by immunoSEQ multiplex PCR, the TCRdb table keeps only in-frame clones and is missing some. The sample includes about 350,000 clones, 86% of them seen just once. Here the sequenced sample was peripheral blood, taken in a trial of Ad26.COV2.S vaccine versus placebo. The receptors shown here come from a person between 18 and 65 years old who received the Ad26.COV2.S COVID-19 vaccine or a placebo. The CDR3 runs from the conserved cysteine through the conserved F or W. A D gene is named only where the DNA matches it firmly. Some rows mark clone size as missing; the rest say once, few, many or name a class of expanded clone.

D gene	clone size	V gene	J gene	CDR3 length	CDR3 DNA	CDR3 protein
NA	NA	TRBV10-3	TRBJ1-6	15	TGTGCCATCACCCCCAGGGGCCAGGCAGATTCACCCCTCCACTTT	CAITPRGQADSPLHF
NA	NA	TRBV27	TRBJ1-1	15	TGTGCCAGCAGTTTATTTGGGGCAGACAGCTCTGAAGCTTTCTTT	CASSLFGADSSEAFF
NA	NA	TRBV6-5	TRBJ1-1	15	TGTGCCAGCAGACTGGGGGGCACAATGAACACTGAAGCTTTCTTT	CASRLGGTMNTEAFF
NA	NA	TRBV6-5	TRBJ1-1	13	TGTGCCAGCAGCCTACAGGAGAACACTGAAGCTTTCTTT	CASSLQENTEAFF
NA	once	TRBV12-3/TRBV12-4	TRBJ1-4	13	TGTGCCAGCAGACTAGTAGAGCGGGAAAAACTGTTTTTT	CASRLVEREKLFF
TRBD1	once	TRBV6-1	TRBJ1-5	15	TGTGCCAGCAGTGATATGGGACAGCCTAATCAGCCCCAGCATTTT	CASSDMGQPNQPQHF
TRBD2	NA	TRBV7-2	TRBJ2-7	13	TGTGCCAGCAGCAATTGGGGGGGCTACGAGCAGTACTTC	CASSNWGGYEQYF
TRBD1	once	TRBV28	TRBJ1-5	16	TGTGCCAGCACTCCCGGGACAGGGGCCGGTAGGCAGCCCCAGCATTTT	CASTPGTGAGRQPQHF
NA	NA	TRBV9	TRBJ1-4	15	TGTGCCAGCAGCGTAGGGTGGGGAGGCAATGAAAAACTGTTTTTT	CASSVGWGGNEKLFF
NA	NA	TRBV30	TRBJ1-6	14	TGTGCCTGGGTCCAAGGGGATTATAATTCACCCCTCCACTTT	CAWVQGDYNSPLHF
TRBD2	NA	TRBV9	TRBJ2-2	17	TGTGCCAGCAGCGTAGCAACTAGCGGGAAGAACACCGGGGAGCTGTTTTTT	CASSVATSGKNTGELFF
TRBD2	few	TRBV7-2	TRBJ2-1	15	TGTGCCAGCAGCTTAGAAGTAGCGGGGGGATTTGAGCAGTTCTTC	CASSLEVAGGFEQFF
TRBD1	NA	TRBV28	TRBJ1-1	14	TGTGCCAGCAGCCTAGGACAGGGGTACACTGAAGCTTTCTTT	CASSLGQGYTEAFF
NA	NA	TRBV5-6	TRBJ2-5	12	TGTGCCAGCAGCTTAGGCCAAGAGACCCAGTACTTC	CASSLGQETQYF
NA	NA	TRBV2	TRBJ1-1	14	TGTGCCAGCAGGGATTCAGGGTTGGCGACTGAAGCTTTCTTT	CASRDSGLATEAFF
NA	once	TRBV25-1	TRBJ1-2	13	TGTGCCAGCAGTCTTCATGGGAACTATGGCTACACCTTC	CASSLHGNYGYTF
NA	once	TRBV28	TRBJ2-1	14	TGTGCGAGCATCCTAGGGGCTAGCCGAAATGAGCAGTTCTTC	CASILGASRNEQFF
NA	NA	TRBV2	TRBJ2-3	14	TGTGCCAGCAGGACCGTGGCCCGCACAGATACGCAGTATTTT	CASRTVARTDTQYF
NA	NA	TRBV10-3	TRBJ2-7	14	TGTGCCATCAGTGGGGGGACATACCAATACGAGCAGTACTTC	CAISGGTYQYEQYF
TRBD2	NA	TRBV7-2	TRBJ2-7	12	TGTGCCAGCGGCGGGAGCGCCTACGAGCAGTACTTC	CASGGSAYEQYF
NA	once	TRBV9	TRBJ1-4	15	TGTGCCAGCAGCCGCGGTAGGAGATTTAATGAAAAACTGTTTTTT	CASSRGRRFNEKLFF
NA	NA	TRBV28	TRBJ1-2	13	TGTGCCAGCACTAGGCAGCGGAGCGATGGCTACACCTTC	CASTRQRSDGYTF
NA	NA	TRBV29-1	TRBJ2-1	14	TGCAGCGTTGGGGGCCTCAGGGGTTTACGAGAGCAGTTCTTC	CSVGGLRGLREQFF
NA	NA	TRBV15	TRBJ1-1	15	TGTGCCACCAGCAATCCAGGGTTGGGAAACACTGAAGCTTTCTTT	CATSNPGLGNTEAFF
NA	NA	TRBV7-2	TRBJ2-3	17	TGTGCCAGCAGCCCTCCCTTTAGCGTAGACGGGGAAGATACGCAGTATTTT	CASSPPFSVDGEDTQYF
NA	NA	TRBV7-3	TRBJ1-1	14	TGTGCCAGCAGCTTACAGGGTGAGGGCACTGAAGCTTTCTTT	CASSLQGEGTEAFF
NA	NA	TRBV14	TRBJ2-3	14	TGTGCCAGCCGCCTTGGCGGGGGCACAGATACGCAGTATTTT	CASRLGGGTDTQYF
TRBD1	NA	TRBV7-9	TRBJ2-7	15	TGTGCCAGCAGACCCGGGACAGACCCTATCTACGAGCAGTACTTC	CASRPGTDPIYEQYF
TRBD1	NA	TRBV5-1	TRBJ2-3	15	TGCGCCAGCACCCCGGGACAGCTACGAACAGATACGCAGTATTTT	CASTPGQLRTDTQYF
TRBD1	NA	TRBV6-1	TRBJ1-4	17	TGTGCCAGCAGTGAAATTACCCGGGGGACAGGGTCTGAAAAACTGTTTTTT	CASSEITRGTGSEKLFF
NA	NA	TRBV7-2	TRBJ2-1	16	TGTGCCAGCAGCTCACCCACTAGGTCCCCCTACAATGAGCAGTTCTTC	CASSSPTRSPYNEQFF
TRBD2	NA	TRBV7-2	TRBJ2-7	15	TGTGCCAGCAGCTCCAGGACTAGCGGGAGGCTCGAGCAGTACTTC	CASSSRTSGRLEQYF
NA	NA	TRBV18	TRBJ1-2	17	TGTGCCAGCTCACCAATCAAGGCGAGGGCAGCTAACTATGGCTACACCTTC	CASSPIKARAANYGYTF
NA	NA	TRBV5-5	TRBJ2-2	14	TGTGCCAGCAGCGCGGAGACTTACACCGGGGAGCTGTTTTTT	CASSAETYTGELFF
NA	NA	TRBV28	TRBJ2-2	16	TGTGCCAGCATCTCGCCGTCGCCGGGGAACACCGGGGAGCTGTTTTTT	CASISPSPGNTGELFF
NA	NA	TRBV18	TRBJ1-5	13	TGTGCCAGCTCACCAGGGTCCGATCAGCCCCAGCATTTT	CASSPGSDQPQHF
NA	NA	TRBV24-1	TRBJ2-5	11	TGTGCCACCAGTGTAGGTGAGACCCAGTACTTC	CATSVGETQYF
TRBD1	NA	TRBV24-1	TRBJ2-7	16	TGTGCCACCAGTGACCGCGGACAGGGAGGAACCTACGAGCAGTACTTC	CATSDRGQGGTYEQYF
NA	NA	TRBV6-1	TRBJ1-2	16	TGTGCCAGCAGTGAACAGGGCCGACAGAGAAGGGATGGCTACACCTTC	CASSEQGRQRRDGYTF
NA	NA	TRBV5-1	TRBJ2-5	15	TGCGCCAGCAGCTTGGGTACAGGTCAGGGGGAGACCCAGTACTTC	CASSLGTGQGETQYF
TRBD1	few	TRBV24-1	TRBJ2-3	16	TGTGCCACCAGTGGGTGGACAGGGGGTAACACAGATACGCAGTATTTT	CATSGWTGGNTDTQYF
TRBD2	NA	TRBV7-9	TRBJ2-1	13	TGTGCCAGCAGCCCCGGCGGGAGCAATGAGCAGTTCTTC	CASSPGGSNEQFF
NA	NA	TRBV4-3	TRBJ2-2	16	TGCGCCAGCAGCCGTCACAGGGTAGGGAACACCGGGGAGCTGTTTTTT	CASSRHRVGNTGELFF
TRBD2	NA	TRBV6-5	TRBJ2-1	15	TGTGCCAGCAGCCCAGCGGGATTCTCCTACAATGAGCAGTTCTTC	CASSPAGFSYNEQFF
NA	NA	TRBV11-3	TRBJ1-6	16	TGTGCCAGCAGCTTAGTAGGGACCCAACCCGCTTCACCCCTCCACTTT	CASSLVGTQPASPLHF
TRBD1	NA	TRBV29-1	TRBJ2-7	12	TGCAGCGTTCGACAGGGGGCCTACGAGCAGTACTTC	CSVRQGAYEQYF
NA	few	TRBV2	TRBJ1-1	13	TGTGCCAGCTTTGGATTAATGAACACTGAAGCTTTCTTT	CASFGLMNTEAFF
NA	NA	TRBV4-1	TRBJ1-5	16	TGCGCCAGCAGCCAAGATTGGGGAGATAGCAATCAGCCCCAGCATTTT	CASSQDWGDSNQPQHF
NA	NA	TRBV7-2	TRBJ2-1	16	TGTGCCAGCAGCTTAAACCCCGGACAAGGAGGCGATGAGCAGTTCTTC	CASSLNPGQGGDEQFF
TRBD2	NA	TRBV4-1	TRBJ2-1	16	TGCGCCAGCAGCCAAGATGAAGCGGGGGTCTACAATGAGCAGTTCTTC	CASSQDEAGVYNEQFF
TRBD1	NA	TRBV28	TRBJ1-5	17	TGTGCCAGCAGTCTATGGGACAGCCGACTTAGCAATCAGCCCCAGCATTTT	CASSLWDSRLSNQPQHF
NA	NA	TRBV6-4	TRBJ2-3	15	TGTGCCAGCAGTGACGCAGGGGAGTCCACAGATACGCAGTATTTT	CASSDAGESTDTQYF
NA	once	TRBV7-2	TRBJ2-7	13	TGTGCCAGCAGCTCCAGCCGGGACTACGAGCAGTACTTC	CASSSSRDYEQYF
TRBD1	once	TRBV3-1/TRBV3-2	TRBJ1-1	13	TGTGCCAGCAGCCGAGGGGGCTACACTGAAGCTTTCTTT	CASSRGGYTEAFF
NA	NA	TRBV20-1	TRBJ2-3	10	TGCAGTGCGCGAGGGCAGTGGCAGTATTTT	CSARGQWQYF
NA	NA	TRBV27	TRBJ2-2	19	TGTGCCAGCAGTTTAGATTTCGGCGGCACCCGGAAGAACACCGGGGAGCTGTTTTTT	CASSLDFGGTRKNTGELFF
TRBD1	once	TRBV4-3	TRBJ1-2	14	TGCGCCAGCAGCCAAGACACAGGGGACTATGGCTACACCTTC	CASSQDTGDYGYTF
TRBD1	once	TRBV28	TRBJ1-1	12	TGTGCCAGCAGACAGGGGGGCACTGAAGCTTTCTTT	CASRQGGTEAFF
NA	NA	TRBV28	TRBJ1-6	11	TGTGCCAGCGGCGTAGGTTCACCCCTCCACTTT	CASGVGSPLHF